The 3 T cell receptor beta chains below all came from one sample that was sequenced in a study of blood T cells in healthy people across ages. A sample-barcoded 5' primer and a J-beta primer mix were used in a second PCR of roughly 7 to 12 cycles. Via MiXCR, TCRdb re-called the 5' RACE reads, giving one row per CDR3 protein. The repertoire holds 600,000 to 850,000 distinct CDR3 sequences, with 25% as singletons. These data were also filed under a second study, of T cells of mothers and their children.

The sequenced sample was blood. The receptors derive from a boy younger than 18 in good health.

This chain links TRBV7-8 with TRBJ2-5; 7 bases are shared with TRBD1. The end of the DNA is better explained by TRBJ2-7, so the J call may be wrong. The CDR3 contains 16 residues. Germline CDR1 is SGHVS and CDR2 is FQNEAQ. The CDR3 bases are TGTGCCAGCAGCTCCCACCCGAACAGGGGACCCTACGAGCAGTACTTC. Translating it yields CASSSHPNRGPYEQYF.

This chain joins TRBV4-3 and TRBJ1-2, with D hard to call. This CDR3 is built from 15 residues. V lost 0 bases to trimming and J lost 6 bases, with 14 bases between them. Germline V gene lookup returns CDR1 LGHNA and CDR2 YSLEER. CDR3 sequence (DNA): TGCGCCAGCAGCCAAGATTGGTCGGAAGGTCATGGCTACACCTTC. This sequence encodes CASSQDWSEGHGYTF.

V is TRBV12-3 or TRBV12-4 and J is TRBJ2-3; tentatively, D is TRBD1 or TRBD2 (5 bases each). The V end was cut by 5 bases, the J end by 7 bases, with 16 bases between. This CDR3 comprises 14 residues. CDR3 bases: TGTGCCAGCAGTAAAAATCTCGGGGCTCATACGCAGTATTTT. It encodes CASSKNLGAHTQYF.